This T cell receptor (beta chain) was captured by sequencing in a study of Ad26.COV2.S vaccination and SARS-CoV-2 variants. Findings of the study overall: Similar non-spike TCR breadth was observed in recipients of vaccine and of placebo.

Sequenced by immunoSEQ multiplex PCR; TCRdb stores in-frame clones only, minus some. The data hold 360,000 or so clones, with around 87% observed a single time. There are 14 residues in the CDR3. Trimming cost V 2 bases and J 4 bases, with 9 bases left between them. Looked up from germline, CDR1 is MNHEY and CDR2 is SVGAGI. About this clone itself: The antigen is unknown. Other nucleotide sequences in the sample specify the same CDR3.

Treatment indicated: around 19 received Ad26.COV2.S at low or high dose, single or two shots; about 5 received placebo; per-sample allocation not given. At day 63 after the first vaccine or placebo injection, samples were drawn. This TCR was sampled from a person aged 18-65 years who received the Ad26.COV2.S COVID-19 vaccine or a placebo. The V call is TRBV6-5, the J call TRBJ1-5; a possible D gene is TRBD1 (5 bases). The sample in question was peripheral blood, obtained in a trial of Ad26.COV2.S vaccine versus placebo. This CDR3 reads CASSYGGGNQPQHF. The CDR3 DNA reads TGTGCCAGCAGTTACGGGGGAGGGAATCAGCCCCAGCATTTT.